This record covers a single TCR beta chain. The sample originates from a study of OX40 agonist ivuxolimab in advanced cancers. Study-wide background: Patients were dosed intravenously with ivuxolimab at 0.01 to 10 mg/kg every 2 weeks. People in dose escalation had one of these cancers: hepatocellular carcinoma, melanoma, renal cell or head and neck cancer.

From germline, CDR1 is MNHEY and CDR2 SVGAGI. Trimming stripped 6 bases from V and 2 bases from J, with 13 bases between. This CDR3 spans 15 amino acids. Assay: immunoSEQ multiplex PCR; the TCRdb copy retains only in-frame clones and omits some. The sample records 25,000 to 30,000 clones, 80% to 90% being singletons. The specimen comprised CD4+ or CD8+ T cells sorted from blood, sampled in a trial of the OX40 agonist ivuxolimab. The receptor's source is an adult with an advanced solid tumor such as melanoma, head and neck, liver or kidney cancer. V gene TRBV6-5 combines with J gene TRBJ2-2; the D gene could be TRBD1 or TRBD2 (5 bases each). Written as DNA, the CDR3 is TGTGCCAGCAGCCTGGGACCAGAAAACACCGGGGAGCTGTTTTTT. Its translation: CASSLGPENTGELFF.